The rows below give T cell receptor beta chains drawn from one sample of a study of T-cell memory formation after mild COVID-19. MiXCR, run by TCRdb on the 5' RACE reads, gives a single entry per CDR3 protein. The data contain 470,000 or so distinct CDR3 sequences, 20% to 30% of them singletons. The material sequenced was PBMCs or a T cell subset sorted from them (not recorded which). The receptors shown here come from an adult woman who had mild COVID-19 (a few samples of this study predate the infection). Cell type and time point are not known. Both conserved end residues are part of each CDR3.

J: TRBJ1-1
V: TRBV6-5
CDR3: CASSYRGGIGTEAFF

J: TRBJ2-1
V: TRBV5-4
CDR3: CASSLMLAGGHGEQFF

J: TRBJ1-1
V: TRBV7-8
CDR3: CASSLVIYGGNTEAFF

J: TRBJ2-1
V: TRBV11-2
CDR3: CASSTPGTSGRGEQFF

J: TRBJ2-1
V: TRBV4-2
CDR3: CASSPGTGTLNEQFF

J: TRBJ2-2
V: TRBV6-2/TRBV6-3
CDR3: CASRKTGSTGELFF

J: TRBJ2-3
V: TRBV29-1
CDR3: CSVWGQGAWDTQYF

J: TRBJ1-5
V: TRBV7-3
CDR3: CASSPQTGANNQPQHF

J: TRBJ1-1
V: TRBV20-1
CDR3: CSAGTSGRSEAFF

J: TRBJ1-6
V: TRBV9
CDR3: CASSDRQGHNSPLHF

J: TRBJ2-3
V: TRBV6-4
CDR3: CASSEGTGAADTQYF

J: TRBJ2-1
V: TRBV5-4
CDR3: CASSLRGLLTPYNEQFF

J: TRBJ2-1
V: TRBV29-1
CDR3: CSVKGAIVDEQFF

J: TRBJ2-5
V: TRBV7-9
CDR3: CASSLGAGIWTQYF

J: TRBJ2-5
V: TRBV9
CDR3: CASSVLSGGVQETQYF

J: TRBJ2-1
V: TRBV19
CDR3: CAAGADSYNEQFF

J: TRBJ2-7
V: TRBV6-5
CDR3: CASSYKLTGNYEQYF

J: TRBJ2-7
V: TRBV4-1
CDR3: CASSQQGLAYEQYF

J: TRBJ2-1
V: TRBV11-2
CDR3: CAGERDSLTNEQFF

J: TRBJ2-2
V: TRBV30
CDR3: CAWSVLTGGDTGELFF

J: TRBJ1-6
V: TRBV7-9
CDR3: CASSLDGIRSPLHF

J: TRBJ2-1
V: TRBV12-5
CDR3: CASGRSSGGQQFF

J: TRBJ1-5
V: TRBV5-8
CDR3: CASSLAGNRRSPQHF